These T cell receptor beta chains were read from a single sample in a study of blood T cell repertoires in COVID-19. Some clones are missing from TCRdb's copy, which holds only in-frame ones; the method was immunoSEQ multiplex PCR. The top ten clones hold approximately 23% of a sample with 150,000 to 200,000 clones, around 86% of them seen once. The specimen sequenced was PBMCs or T cells enriched from blood (not recorded which). The source of these receptors is a woman in her 40s in a cohort exposed to, infected with or recovered from COVID-19 (not recorded which). The CDR3 runs from the conserved cysteine through the conserved F or W. Each record gives: V gene, J gene, CDR3 length, D gene, CDR3 protein. A D gene is named only where the DNA matches it firmly.

>TRBV9|TRBJ1-1|14|NA
CASSVGSLNTEAFF
>TRBV12-5|TRBJ2-2|20|NA
CASGSRPKAGTPLNTGELFF
>TRBV27|TRBJ1-4|18|TRBD1
CASSESSRDRGRGEKLFF
>TRBV4-2|TRBJ2-3|16|TRBD2
CASSGLQAGSTDTQYF
>TRBV7-9|TRBJ2-1|17|NA
CASSLKGGVRDHNEQFF
>TRBV5-4|TRBJ2-5|15|NA
CASSLEGRGKETQYF
>TRBV7-9|TRBJ2-5|14|TRBD1
CASSLLGQGETQYF
>TRBV27|TRBJ1-2|13|NA
CASSLSGQSGYTF
>TRBV5-1|TRBJ1-3|15|NA
CASSSGGSSGNTIYF
>TRBV7-9|TRBJ1-2|12|NA
CASRDGNYGYTF
>TRBV2|TRBJ2-7|15|TRBD1
CASSATGQGGLEQYF
>TRBV4-2|TRBJ1-5|16|TRBD1
CASSQEDRGSNQPQHF
>TRBV5-8|TRBJ1-5|15|NA
CASSLGRGSNQPQHF
>TRBV11-1|TRBJ1-1|15|NA
CASSLLGGRGTEAFF
>TRBV6-2/TRBV6-3|TRBJ2-1|16|TRBD2
CASSFGLTSGDNEQFF
>TRBV5-1|TRBJ2-1|14|NA
CASSSQGYSNEQFF
>TRBV13|TRBJ2-7|15|NA
CASSPGHDHHYEQYF
>TRBV7-2|TRBJ1-4|16|TRBD1
CASSLDRAATNEKLFF
>TRBV19|TRBJ2-5|14|NA
CASSIGGGSETQYF
>TRBV7-9|TRBJ1-4|15|NA
CASSDGQATNEKLFF
>TRBV27|TRBJ2-7|14|NA
CASSFGARDYEQYF
>TRBV4-3|TRBJ1-3|15|TRBD1
CASSPKGRGGNTIYF
>TRBV7-8|TRBJ2-7|11|NA
CASSHFYEQYF
>TRBV9|TRBJ2-1|16|TRBD2
CASSVNSGRFYNEQFF
>TRBV28|TRBJ2-5|14|NA
CASRTPGLGETQYF
>TRBV7-2|TRBJ1-1|17|NA
CASSLQGSIYTNTEAFF
>TRBV5-1|TRBJ2-7|13|NA
CASSLEGGYEQYF
>TRBV12-3/TRBV12-4|TRBJ1-1|13|NA
CASRGGGRTEAFF
>TRBV29-1|TRBJ1-1|11|TRBD1
CSVPTGNEAFF
>TRBV9|TRBJ2-5|14|NA
CASSVAGRSETQYF
>TRBV11-2|TRBJ2-1|12|NA
CASSLGRNELFF
>TRBV12-3/TRBV12-4|TRBJ2-7|12|TRBD1
CASSLGQGEQYF
>TRBV5-1|TRBJ1-1|13|NA
CASSRDRNTEAFF
>TRBV5-4|TRBJ2-3|12|NA
CASSPFGNTQYF
>TRBV4-2|TRBJ2-7|18|TRBD2
CASSRQGPAGGPAYEQYF
>TRBV5-4|TRBJ2-3|14|NA
CALGGVRGTDTQYF
>TRBV2|TRBJ1-5|15|TRBD1
CASSERTGFNQPQHF
>TRBV6-1|TRBJ1-1|15|NA
CASSEVTGMNTEAFF
>TRBV5-1|TRBJ2-3|15|NA
CASSLAQLGTDTQYF
>TRBV6-6|TRBJ1-4|12|NA
CASSYQNEKLFF
>TRBV4-1|TRBJ2-1|13|NA
CASSQANPNEQFF
>TRBV7-6|TRBJ2-7|14|NA
CASSLVPNSYEQYF
>TRBV18|TRBJ2-3|16|TRBD2
CASSPGTSAGTDTQYF
>TRBV4-1|TRBJ2-1|16|TRBD2
CASSQWGGNTYNEQFF
>TRBV14|TRBJ2-4|13|NA
CASSQDRGNIQYF
>TRBV4-1|TRBJ1-1|17|TRBD1
CASSQPTGTAVNTEAFF
>TRBV3-1/TRBV3-2|TRBJ1-6|15|NA
CASSQGHGGFSPLHF
>TRBV2|TRBJ2-7|15|TRBD2
CASSELSGGPYEQYF